Following are 8 T cell receptor beta chains from one sample sequenced in a study of regulatory and conventional T cells in RAG deficiency. Assay used: immunoSEQ multiplex PCR; TCRdb lists only in-frame clones, some missing. Here the sample spans 30,000 to 35,000 clones, 85% to 90% being singletons. The same sample was also used in a study of regulatory T cells. From that report: Primers: 52 TRBV forward and 13 TRBJ reverse.

The source material was CD8+ T cells sorted from blood. These receptors were collected from a human donor in good health.

V gene TRBV19 combines with J gene TRBJ2-7; either TRBD1 or TRBD2 may fit D (5 bases each). This CDR3 spans 15 amino acids. Germline V gene data show CDR1 as LNHDA and CDR2 as SQIVND (reference sequence). V dropped 5 bases and J dropped 3 bases, with 17 bases sitting between them. The CDR3 coding sequence is TGTGCCAGTAGTCCAGGGCGATTTGACTACTACGAGCAGTACTTC. This translates into CASSPGRFDYYEQYF.

The CDR3 loop is CASSYSDRGTDTQYF. CDR3 bases: TGTGCCAGCAGTTACTCGGACAGGGGCACAGATACGCAGTATTTT. The chain joins TRBV6-5 to TRBJ2-3; 8 bases align to TRBD1. Germline lookup yields CDR1 MNHEY and CDR2 SVGAGI. This CDR3 spans 15 amino acids. V lost 0 bases, J lost 1 base, and 0 bases stayed unmatched.

The CDR3 loop is CASSYKDWEAETQYF. DNA of the CDR3: TGTGCCAGCAGCTATAAGGACTGGGAAGCAGAGACCCAGTACTTC. The rearrangement links TRBV5-5 to TRBJ2-5; tentatively, D is TRBD2 (5 bases). Trimming stripped 3 bases from V and 4 bases from J, with 16 bases between. There are 15 residues in the CDR3. Per germline, CDR1 SGHKS and CDR2 YYEKEE (reference sequence).

The chain joins TRBV5-6 to TRBJ2-7, with D possibly being TRBD1 or TRBD2 (5 bases each). The CDR3 has 12 residues. In germline, CDR1 is SGHDT, CDR2 YYEEEE. V shed 1 base and J shed 5 bases, with 7 bases lying between them. The CDR3 DNA follows: TGTGCCAGCAGCTTGTGGGGGAACGAGCAGTACTTC. This encodes CASSLWGNEQYF. The complete variable domain, with remaining parts taken from reference TRBV5-6 and TRBJ2-7, reads DAGVTQSPTHLIKTRGQQVTLRCSPKSGHDTVSWYQQALGQGPQFIFQYYEEEERQRGNFPDRFSGHQFPNYSSELNVNALLLGDSALYLCASSLWGNEQYFGPGTRLTVT.

The chain couples TRBV7-9 to TRBJ2-7; D gene ambiguous. Trimming stripped 4 bases from V and 1 base from J, with 11 bases between. The CDR3 is 14 amino acids. CDR1 is SEHNR, CDR2 FQNEAQ, per germline (reference sequence). CDR3 amino acids: CASSSIDKSYEQYF. DNA for the CDR3: TGTGCCAGCAGCTCGATCGACAAATCCTACGAGCAGTACTTC.

This clone is a singleton in its sample. CDR3 nucleotides: TGCAGCGTTGAAGGCCCCCTTACAGGGGGCTCTTACAATGAGCAGTTCTTC. It is translated as CSVEGPLTGGSYNEQFF. The V and J genes are TRBV29-1 and TRBJ2-1; 9 nucleotides agree with TRBD1. There are 17 residues in the CDR3. The germline V gene encodes CDR1 SQVTM and CDR2 ANQGSEA. J was trimmed by 4 bases and V by 1 base; bases with no gene match: 11.

V usage is TRBV5-1 and J usage is TRBJ2-7; D is unclear. Trimming removed 1 base at V and 3 bases at J, with 5 bases between. Germline lookup yields CDR1 SGHRS and CDR2 YFSETQ. The CDR3 spans 12 residues. The CDR3 DNA is TGCGCCAGCAGCTTGTGGGTCTACGAGCAGTACTTC. Its translation: CASSLWVYEQYF.

This clone was seen only a few times. The chain uses TRBV6-6 and TRBJ2-7; D is unresolved. This CDR3 has 13 amino acids. Germline V gives CDR1 MNHNY, CDR2 SVGAGI (reference sequence). The V gene lost 0 bases and the J gene lost 7 bases, with 10 bases spanning the gap. CDR3 sequence (DNA): TGTGCCAGCAGTTACTCTACTGGTGGGGAGCAGTACTTC. It codes for CASSYSTGGEQYF.